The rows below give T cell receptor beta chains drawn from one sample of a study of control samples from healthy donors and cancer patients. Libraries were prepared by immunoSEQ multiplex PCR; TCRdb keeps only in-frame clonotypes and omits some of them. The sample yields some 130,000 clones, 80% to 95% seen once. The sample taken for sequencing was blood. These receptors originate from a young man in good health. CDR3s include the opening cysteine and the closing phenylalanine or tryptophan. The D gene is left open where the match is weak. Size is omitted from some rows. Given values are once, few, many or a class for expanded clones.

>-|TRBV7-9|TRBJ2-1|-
TGTGCCAGCAGTGAAGGGCAGGGCCGTCCTTACAATGAGCAGTTCTTC
CASSEGQGRPYNEQFF
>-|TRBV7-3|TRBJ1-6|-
TGTGCCAGCAGCTTAAACGGCCCAAAAGCCAATTCACCCCTCCACTTT
CASSLNGPKANSPLHF
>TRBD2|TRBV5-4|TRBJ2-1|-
TGTGCCAGCAGCCGCCGTAGCGGGGGGCCCTACAATGAGCAGTTCTTC
CASSRRSGGPYNEQFF
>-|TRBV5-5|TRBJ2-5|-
TGTGCCAGCAGCTTTAGCGTCAAAGAGACCCAGTACTTC
CASSFSVKETQYF
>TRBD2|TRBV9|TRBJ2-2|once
TGTGCCAGCAGCCAACAAGCGGGGGGGCGTACCGGGGAGCTGTTTTTT
CASSQQAGGRTGELFF
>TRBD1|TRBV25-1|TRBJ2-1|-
TGTGCCAGCAGTTCGACAGGGGGTGGTGAGCAGTTCTTC
CASSSTGGGEQFF
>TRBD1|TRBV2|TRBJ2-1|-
TGTGCCAGCCGGGACAGGGAATACAATGAGCAGTTCTTC
CASRDREYNEQFF
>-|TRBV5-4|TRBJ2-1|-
TGTGCCAGCACGGGACGGGTACGGTCTGAGCAGTTCTTC
CASTGRVRSEQFF
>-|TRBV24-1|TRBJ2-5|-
TGTGCCACCAGTGATTCAGGTGTTTTCAAAGAGACCCAGTACTTC
CATSDSGVFKETQYF
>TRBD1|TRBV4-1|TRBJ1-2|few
TGCGCCAGCAGCCTTCCCGGCAGGGGGCCGAACTATGGCTACACCTTC
CASSLPGRGPNYGYTF
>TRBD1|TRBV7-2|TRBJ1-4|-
TGTGCCAGCAGCTACACCGGGACAGGGGGGGCAACTAATGAAAAACTGTTTTTT
CASSYTGTGGATNEKLFF
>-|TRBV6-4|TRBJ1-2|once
TGTGCCAGCAGTGACACCGCGGACAGCCTCTATGGCTACACCTTC
CASSDTADSLYGYTF
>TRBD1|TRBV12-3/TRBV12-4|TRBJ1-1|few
TGTGCCAGCAGTTCGGGACAGAGAGCTTTCTTT
CASSSGQRAFF
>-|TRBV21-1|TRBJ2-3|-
TGTGCCAGCAGCAAGTGCGTGATACTCACAGATACGCAGTATTTT
CASSKCVILTDTQYF
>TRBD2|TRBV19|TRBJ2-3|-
TGTGCCAGTAGAAGCCCGGGAGGAGGGGTGGGAGATACGCAGTATTTT
CASRSPGGGVGDTQYF
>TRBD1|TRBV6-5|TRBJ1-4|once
TGTGCCAGCGGGGACAGGGCTGGAACTAATGAAAAACTGTTTTTT
CASGDRAGTNEKLFF
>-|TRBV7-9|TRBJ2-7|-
TGTGCCAGCAGTCGAGGGGCGACCTACGAGCAGTACTTC
CASSRGATYEQYF
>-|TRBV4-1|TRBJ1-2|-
TGCGCCAGCAGCCAAGTTTACAGCTATGGCTACACCTTC
CASSQVYSYGYTF
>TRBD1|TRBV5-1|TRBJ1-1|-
TGCGCCAGCAGCTTGTACGGGACAGCCACTGAAGCTTTCTTT
CASSLYGTATEAFF
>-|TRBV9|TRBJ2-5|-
TGTGCCAGCAGCGTAGCTTTCGGACTCGAAGAGACCCAGTACTTC
CASSVAFGLEETQYF
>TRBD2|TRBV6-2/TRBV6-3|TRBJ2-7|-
TGTGCCAGCAGTTACCCATCGCGGGGGGGCCCCGACGAGCAGTACTTC
CASSYPSRGGPDEQYF
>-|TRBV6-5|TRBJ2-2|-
TGTGCCAGCAGTTACCTGGACGGATCCACCGGGGAGCTGTTTTTT
CASSYLDGSTGELFF
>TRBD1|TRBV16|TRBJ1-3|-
TGTGCCAGCAGCCAATCGATATTAGGGGGCTGGACTGGAAACACCATATATTTT
CASSQSILGGWTGNTIYF
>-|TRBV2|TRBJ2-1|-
TGTGCCAGCAGTGAAAGACGTCTCCCTCGGGACAATGAGCAGTTCTTC
CASSERRLPRDNEQFF
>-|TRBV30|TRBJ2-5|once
TGTGCCTGGAGTGTTTCAGAGACCCAGTACTTC
CAWSVSETQYF
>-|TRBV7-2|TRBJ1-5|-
TGTGCCAGCAGCCCCCAGGTATCGGTTCAGCCCCAGCATTTT
CASSPQVSVQPQHF
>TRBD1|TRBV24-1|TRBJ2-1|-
TGTGCCACCACTCCGGGACAGGGGGGAGTCCGTCACGTCAATGAGCAGTTCTTC
CATTPGQGGVRHVNEQFF
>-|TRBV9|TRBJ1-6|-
TGTGCCAGCAGCGTAGGGGGGCAGGGCTCCGATTCACCCCTCCACTTT
CASSVGGQGSDSPLHF